Detailed here is one T cell receptor (beta chain). Clones were sequenced by immunoSEQ multiplex PCR, and TCRdb holds only the in-frame ones, with some missing. The data show about 470,000 clones, around 90% seen once. This record comes from a study of Ad26.COV2.S vaccination and SARS-CoV-2 variants. V lost 1 base to trimming and J lost 0 bases, with 9 bases between them. The CDR3 consists of 15 residues. Germline V gives CDR1 SGHTA, CDR2 FQGNSA. Treatment of the sample: around 19 received Ad26.COV2.S at low or high dose, single or two shots; several received placebo; per-sample allocation not given. Collection of the samples took place on day 63 after the first injection of vaccine or placebo.

The sample consisted of peripheral blood, taken in a trial of Ad26.COV2.S vaccine versus placebo. The sequence derives from a person aged 18-65 years who received the Ad26.COV2.S COVID-19 vaccine or a placebo. The gene calls are TRBV7-2 and TRBJ1-1; D remains ambiguous. The CDR3 spells CASSLGRVVNTEAFF. In nucleotides, the CDR3 is TGTGCCAGCAGCTTAGGTCGGGTAGTGAACACTGAAGCTTTCTTT.